Below are 18 T cell receptor beta chains sequenced from a single sample in a study of cytomegalovirus exposure and HLA in healthy donors. Primers: 60 Vbeta forward and 13 Jbeta reverse. Sequencing was performed with immunoSEQ multiplex PCR; in TCRdb, only in-frame clones are kept and a portion is missing. The table records more than 95,000 clones, 80% of them present only once. Input material: PBMCs. The source of these receptors is a man between 25 and 39 years old in good health and CMV-seropositive.

The chain couples TRBV15 to TRBJ1-3; D is perhaps TRBD1 (5 bases). From germline, CDR1 is LNHNV and CDR2 YYDKDF (reference sequence). The V end lost 5 bases, the J end lost 0 bases, and 14 bases lay between the germline ends. CDR3 length: 16 amino acids. CDR3 coding DNA: TGTGCCACCAGCCGGGGGGTTTCAAGCTCTGGAAACACCATATATTTT. It codes for CATSRGVSSSGNTIYF.

The chain has TRBV7-2 and TRBJ2-7; D gene unclear. This CDR3 is 14 amino acids long. V was trimmed by 2 bases and J by 3 bases, leaving 11 bases between them. Germline CDR1 is SGHTA and CDR2 is FQGNSA. The CDR3 nucleotides are TGTGCCAGCAGCTTACAAATACGAGACTACGAGCAGTACTTC. It yields the protein CASSLQIRDYEQYF.

V gene TRBV10-3 combines with J gene TRBJ1-1; 9 nucleotides agree with TRBD1. This CDR3 region has 13 residues. Germline V gene data show CDR1 as ENHRY and CDR2 as SYGVKD. The J segment lost 4 bases and the V segment lost 8 bases, leaving 5 bases of the junction unmatched. CDR3 bases: TGTGCCATCCAAGACAGGGGGGGCACTGAAGCTTTCTTT. It codes for CAIQDRGGTEAFF.

This rearrangement joins TRBV20-1 to TRBJ1-1; 7 bases line up with TRBD1. Germline V gene sequence: CDR1 DFQATT, CDR2 SNEGSKA (reference sequence). The CDR3 is 11 residues long. V lost 7 bases to trimming and J lost 7 bases; unmatched junction nucleotides: 6. The CDR3 spells CSVIPGGEAFF. CDR3 in DNA: TGCAGTGTAATTCCAGGGGGTGAAGCTTTCTTT.

The V call is TRBV30, the J call TRBJ2-3, with 9 bases fitting TRBD2. V dropped 0 bases and J dropped 4; count of bases not matched to a gene: 5. This CDR3 contains 15 residues. Germline loops: CDR1 GTSNPN, CDR2 SVGIG (reference sequence). In nucleotides, the CDR3 is TGTGCCTGGAGTGTGAGCGGGGGGTTGGCAGATACGCAGTATTTT. It translates to CAWSVSGGLADTQYF.

The chain carries TRBV5-8 and TRBJ2-7, with D maybe TRBD2 (5 bases). The germline V and J ends were trimmed by 3 bases and 5 bases, with 15 bases remaining between them. This CDR3 has 14 amino acids. The germline V gene has CDR1 SGHTS and CDR2 YDEGEE. CDR3 amino acids: CASSSRTMRDEQYF. The CDR3 region has the DNA TGTGCCAGCAGCTCCCGAACAATGAGGGACGAGCAGTACTTC.

This clone was seen only once. This same CDR3 is encoded by further DNA sequences in the sample. The CDR3 here is CAISGGGSTDTQYF. The CDR3 DNA sequence: TGTGCCATCAGTGGGGGCGGGAGTACAGATACGCAGTATTTT. The V and J genes are TRBV10-3 and TRBJ2-3; 7 positions agree with TRBD2. This CDR3 is 14 amino acids long. J lost 3 bases, V lost 4 bases, and 4 bases had no gene match. CDR1 ENHRY and CDR2 SYGVKD come from the germline V gene.

This chain joins TRBV28 and TRBJ2-2; unclear D gene. V was pared by 3 bases and J by 2 bases, with 7 bases between. This CDR3 is built from 14 residues. Germline CDR1 is MDHEN and CDR2 is SYDVKM. CDR3 in amino acids: CASSLAGNTGELFF. DNA for the CDR3: TGTGCCAGCAGTTTGGCAGGAAACACCGGGGAGCTGTTTTTT.

To note about this clone: The junction does not match germline at one end; this may be a read error. This rearrangement joins TRBV12-5 to TRBJ1-6; possibly TRBD1 for D (5 bases). Germline loops: CDR1 LGHNT, CDR2 FRNRAP. The CDR3 spans 18 residues. The CDR3 sequence is CASGLVRGLGAGGSPLRF. CDR3 in DNA: TGTGCTAGTGGTTTGGTACGAGGTCTGGGCGCGGGGGGTTCACCCCTCCGCTTT.

The genes are TRBV9 and TRBJ2-7; 10 bases fit TRBD2. CDR1 is SGDLS, CDR2 YYNGEE, per germline. The CDR3 is 16 amino acids. The V and J ends lost 0 bases and 7 bases, in that order; junction bases with no gene match: 10. In nucleotides, the CDR3 is TGTGCCAGCAGCGTAGGAGGAAGCGGGGGGGCCGGAGAGCAGTACTTC. Its protein product is CASSVGGSGGAGEQYF.

V is TRBV5-1 and J is TRBJ1-4; 7 bases match TRBD1. The CDR3 runs 14 residues. Looked up from germline, CDR1 is SGHRS and CDR2 is YFSETQ. Trimming cost V 3 bases and J 6 bases; bases outside gene matches: 5. The CDR3 spells CASSYQGTDEKLFF. The CDR3 DNA sequence: TGCGCCAGCAGCTATCAAGGGACAGATGAAAAACTGTTTTTT. The full variable domain, in which reference TRBV5-1 and TRBJ1-4 provide the parts outside the CDR3, is KAGVTQTPRYLIKTRGQQVTLSCSPISGHRSVSWYQQTPGQGLQFLFEYFSETQRNKGNFPGRFSGRQFSNSRSEMNVSTLELGDSALYLCASSYQGTDEKLFFGSGTQLSVL.

The chain couples TRBV28 to TRBJ2-7, with 11 bases matching TRBD1. CDR1 and CDR2 (germline): MDHEN, SYDVKM. The V gene end was trimmed by 5 bases and the J gene end by 4 bases; junction bases not matched to a gene: 10. There are 16 residues in the CDR3. CDR3 nucleotide sequence: TGTGCCAGCAGTGAGTGGACAGGGGGCGGTTGGTACGAGCAGTACTTC. Protein sequence: CASSEWTGGGWYEQYF.

The sample holds one count of this clone. The J gene is TRBJ2-7, the V gene TRBV5-1; TRBD1 agrees at 10 bases. The V gene end was trimmed by 4 bases and the J gene end by 6 bases; junction bases not matched to a gene: 10. The germline gives CDR1 SGHRS, CDR2 YFSETQ. This CDR3 is built from 15 residues. DNA of the CDR3: TGCGCCAGCAGCAAAGACAGGGGGCGCCCGGGCGAGCAGTACTTC. Translation: CASSKDRGRPGEQYF.

The rearrangement links TRBV6-5 to TRBJ1-6, with D perhaps matching TRBD1 (6 bases). CDR3 length: 14 residues. CDR1 MNHEY and CDR2 SVGAGI come from the germline V gene. V lost 6 bases to trimming and J lost 9 bases, with 15 bases between them. CDR3 DNA: TGTGCCAGCAGGACTGCAGGGGACGGTTCACCCCTCCACTTT. Translating it yields CASRTAGDGSPLHF.

The genes are TRBV7-9 and TRBJ1-1; no definite D call. With 5 bases removed from V and 0 bases from J, the gap between germline ends came to 10 bases. This CDR3 contains 14 residues. The germline CDR1 and CDR2 sequences are SEHNR and FQNEAQ (reference sequence). The CDR3 coding sequence is TGTGCCAGCAGCGGCCAGGTGGTGAACACTGAAGCTTTCTTT. This codes for CASSGQVVNTEAFF. Looking up the rest from reference TRBV7-9 and TRBJ1-1 gives the full variable domain: DTGVSQNPRHKITKRGQNVTFRCDPISEHNRLYWYRQTLGQGPEFLTYFQNEAQLEKSRLLSDRFSAERPKGSFSTLEIQRTEQGDSAMYLCASSGQVVNTEAFFGQGTRLTVV.

This sequence joins TRBV27 and TRBJ2-1, with a possible D match to TRBD1 (5 bases). Germline V gene lookup returns CDR1 MNHEY and CDR2 SMNVEV (reference sequence). Trimming removed 4 bases from V and 8 bases from J, with 6 bases in between. There are 11 residues in the CDR3. This CDR3 is CASSWGDEQFF. The CDR3 coding sequence is TGTGCCAGCAGTTGGGGCGATGAGCAGTTCTTC.

The chain employs TRBV6-1 and TRBJ2-7, with 8 nucleotides matching TRBD1. CDR3 length: 14 residues. The trim removed 5 bases at V and 2 bases at J, leaving 5 bases unmatched. Germline CDR1 and CDR2: MNHNS and SASEGT. CDR3 nucleotides: TGTGCCAGCAGTCATAGGGGACAGGCCTACGAGCAGTACTTC. Translated, it gives CASSHRGQAYEQYF.

V usage is TRBV7-2 and J usage is TRBJ2-1, with 7 bases identical to TRBD2. The CDR3 sequence is 12 residues long. The V gene's germline CDR1 is SGHTA and CDR2 FQGNSA. The V segment lost 5 bases and the J segment 10 bases; nucleotides outside the gene matches: 5. The CDR3 reads CASSLNSGEQFF. For the CDR3, the DNA is TGTGCCAGCAGCCTTAATAGCGGGGAGCAGTTCTTC.